This TCR beta chain comes out of a study of post-analysis software for immune sequencing data. General study points: In patients, roughly five TRBV segments were more frequent than in controls, with TRBV5-6, TRBV5-1 and TRBV20-1 among them. Samples prepared in the same batch strongly co-clustered by F measure. Normalized Chao1 diversity in multiple sclerosis patients fell significantly below that of controls.

Incorporated into the TCR beta cDNA libraries were unique molecular identifiers, which served to reduce PCR and sequencing biases. The source material, about 0.9 to 10 million T cells, gave rise to 500,000 or so cDNA molecules. In TCRdb, the PCR reads were re-called with MiXCR into one record per CDR3 protein. The data show approximately 570,000 distinct CDR3 sequences, with 40% to 50% seen just once and under 2% held by the top ten. As regards this clonotype: The antigen remains unidentified. The junction does not match germline at one end; this may be a read error.

The CDR3 is 15 residues long. The material sequenced was blood. The chain is built from TRBV12-3 or TRBV12-4 and TRBJ2-5; 7 positions agree with TRBD2. The J call is uncertain, as TRBJ2-4 better fits the DNA end. The TCR originated in a girl under 18 with multiple sclerosis. CDR3 in DNA: TGTGCCAGCAGTCCCCGGGGGAGGGCCAAAAGCATTCAGTACTTC. It encodes CASSPRGRAKSIQYF.